The 31 T cell receptor beta chains given below trace back to one sample, sequenced in a study of T cell responses to AZD1222 COVID-19 vaccine. Data came from immunoSEQ multiplex PCR; TCRdb stores just in-frame clones and leaves some out. The sample records around 250,000 clones, approximately 93% being singletons. The sequencing used peripheral blood, collected on day 0 of AZD1222 vaccination. The receptors derive from an adult in good health.

The rearrangement links TRBV28 to TRBJ1-1, with 12 bases identical to TRBD1. The CDR3 length is 18 residues. V shed 1 base, J shed 2 bases, and the junction held 8 bases outside the gene matches. Germline CDR1 and CDR2: MDHEN and SYDVKM. Here the CDR3 DNA reads TGTGCCAGCAGTTTATTTGGGACAGGGGGCAAAGTAAACACTGAAGCTTTCTTT. Translation gives CASSLFGTGGKVNTEAFF.

This sequence joins TRBV6-5 and TRBJ2-1; D is perhaps TRBD2 (5 bases). The CDR3 runs 14 residues. Germline V gene lookup returns CDR1 MNHEY and CDR2 SVGAGI. The V end was cut by 7 bases, the J end by 8 bases, with 18 bases between. The CDR3 spells CASTRTPGIDEQFF. CDR3 sequence (DNA): TGTGCCAGCACCCGGACTCCCGGTATCGATGAGCAGTTCTTC.

V and J are TRBV2 and TRBJ1-5, with 8 bases matching TRBD1. J was trimmed by 7 bases and V by 6 bases; bases with no gene match: 5. The CDR3 is 13 amino acids. Looked up from germline, CDR1 is SNHLY and CDR2 is FYNNEI. The CDR3 sequence: CASRSGGGQPQHF. In DNA form, the CDR3 reads TGTGCCAGCAGGTCAGGGGGCGGGCAGCCCCAGCATTTT.

This clone was seen once. The chain has TRBV25-1 and TRBJ1-6; D ambiguous. Germline V CDR1 and CDR2: MGHDK, SYGVNS. Trimming stripped 4 bases from V and 7 bases from J, with 8 bases between. The CDR3 is made up of 13 amino acids. The chain's CDR3 is CASSVVGNSPLHF. The CDR3 region has the DNA TGTGCCAGCAGTGTCGTCGGCAATTCACCCCTCCACTTT.

The CDR3 region is CASSQDASGLRGEQFF. CDR3 DNA: TGCGCCAGCAGCCAAGATGCTAGCGGCCTTCGAGGAGAGCAGTTCTTC. The chain recombines TRBV4-3 with TRBJ2-1; 7 bases agree with TRBD2. The CDR3 has 16 amino acids. CDR1 is LGHNA and CDR2 is YSLEER in the germline V gene. V dropped 0 bases and J dropped 10; count of bases not matched to a gene: 12.

The rearrangement joins TRBV2 to TRBJ2-5; D remains ambiguous. Trimming took 3 bases from V and 5 from J, leaving 10 bases between them. The CDR3 has 13 amino acids. Germline CDR1 reads SNHLY; CDR2 reads FYNNEI. CDR3 residues: CASSDARSETQYF. CDR3 sequence (DNA): TGTGCCAGCAGTGATGCCAGGTCTGAGACCCAGTACTTC.

The rearrangement joins TRBV2 to TRBJ1-2; 8 bases match TRBD1. Germline CDR1 is SNHLY and CDR2 is FYNNEI. The trim removed 5 bases at V and 2 bases at J, leaving 4 bases unmatched. The CDR3 has 14 residues. The CDR3 DNA sequence: TGTGCCAGCAGTACTCGACAGGGGAACTATGGCTACACCTTC. Its protein is CASSTRQGNYGYTF.

This sequence joins TRBV5-1 and TRBJ1-1; the match to TRBD1 covers 7 bases. Germline loops: CDR1 SGHRS, CDR2 YFSETQ. J gave up 4 bases and V 2 bases, and 5 bases lay outside the gene matches. The CDR3 consists of 14 residues. CDR3 sequence (DNA): TGCGCCAGCAGCTTAAGGGGGCCGGGCACTGAAGCTTTCTTT. Residues: CASSLRGPGTEAFF.

This clone was observed once. V usage is TRBV28 and J usage is TRBJ1-2; 7 bases are shared with TRBD1. Trimming at V came to 5 bases and at J to 2 bases, leaving 5 bases not matched to a gene. From germline, CDR1 is MDHEN and CDR2 SYDVKM. This CDR3 is 14 amino acids long. CDR3 in DNA: TGTGCCAGCAGTCGAGACAGGGCAAACTATGGCTACACCTTC. This gives the protein CASSRDRANYGYTF.

J is TRBJ2-1 and V is TRBV5-6; D might be TRBD1 or TRBD2, each matching 5 bases. Germline CDR1 is SGHDT and CDR2 is YYEEEE. CDR3 size: 12 residues. The V end was cut by 4 bases, the J end by 10 bases, with 12 bases between. CDR3 DNA sequence: TGTGCCAGCAGCCCCGGGACCAAAGAGCAGTTCTTC. Translated, it gives CASSPGTKEQFF. The whole variable domain, remainder taken from reference TRBV5-6 and TRBJ2-1, is DAGVTQSPTHLIKTRGQQVTLRCSPKSGHDTVSWYQQALGQGPQFIFQYYEEEERQRGNFPDRFSGHQFPNYSSELNVNALLLGDSALYLCASSPGTKEQFFGPGTRLTVL.

V is TRBV28 and J is TRBJ1-4; D unclear. This CDR3 comprises 13 residues. Germline V gene lookup returns CDR1 MDHEN and CDR2 SYDVKM. V lost 6 bases and J lost 8, with 13 bases in between. The CDR3 loop reads CASRVLAQEKLFF. In nucleotides, the CDR3 is TGTGCCAGCAGGGTCCTGGCTCAAGAAAAACTGTTTTTT.

This chain uses TRBV9 with TRBJ1-4; tentative D call: TRBD1 (6 bases). The CDR3 loop spans 14 amino acids. Germline CDR1 and CDR2: SGDLS and YYNGEE. V lost 3 bases and J lost 7, with 13 bases in between. The CDR3 spells CASSAQGNVEKLFF. The CDR3 DNA sequence: TGTGCCAGCAGCGCCCAGGGGAACGTTGAAAAACTGTTTTTT.

The chain has TRBV3-1 (or the pseudogene TRBV3-2) and TRBJ1-5, with TRBD1 identical over 9 bases. This CDR3 is built from 15 residues. The trim removed 2 bases at V and 7 bases at J, leaving 6 bases unmatched. Per the germline V gene, CDR1 is LGHDT and CDR2 is YNNKEL (reference sequence). CDR3 sequence reads: CASSQSSTGGQPQHF. The CDR3 nucleotides read TGTGCCAGCAGCCAATCTTCTACAGGGGGCCAGCCCCAGCATTTT.

The V gene is TRBV27, the J gene TRBJ2-1; TRBD1 aligns across 7 bases. Looked up from germline, CDR1 is MNHEY and CDR2 is SMNVEV (reference sequence). There are 15 residues in the CDR3. Trimming at V came to 7 bases and at J to 10 bases, leaving 16 bases not matched to a gene. CDR3 nucleotides: TGTGCCAGCACCCCAGGGACAGCTACTCTCGGGGAGCAGTTCTTC. Translated, it gives CASTPGTATLGEQFF.

The DNA for the CDR3 is TGTGCCAGCAGCTCGCAACAGGGGAATCAGCCCCAGCATTTT. It codes for CASSSQQGNQPQHF. The chain has TRBV7-2 and TRBJ1-5; the match to TRBD1 covers 7 bases. CDR3 length equals 14 residues. Trimming took 4 bases from V and 4 from J; bases not matched to a gene: 4. Germline V CDR1 and CDR2: SGHTA, FQGNSA.

V and J are TRBV6-5 and TRBJ2-3, with D tentatively TRBD1 (5 bases). The V gene's germline CDR1 is MNHEY and CDR2 SVGAGI. V was cut by 6 bases and J by 2 bases, with 15 bases left in between. There are 15 residues in the CDR3. This CDR3 is CASSSRVGVTDTQYF. The CDR3 DNA sequence: TGTGCCAGCAGCAGCAGGGTTGGGGTCACAGATACGCAGTATTTT.

The chain carries TRBV7-2 and TRBJ2-7, with TRBD2 matching 12 bases. This CDR3 is 17 amino acids long. Germline V gives CDR1 SGHTA, CDR2 FQGNSA. V lost 4 bases to trimming and J lost 3 bases; unmatched junction nucleotides: 10. CDR3 in DNA: TGTGCCAGCAGCTCTAGCCACTCGACTAGCGGGAGCTACGAGCAGTACTTC. Amino acids: CASSSSHSTSGSYEQYF.

This chain connects TRBV12-3 or TRBV12-4 to TRBJ2-7; the D is unclear. This CDR3 has 13 amino acids. V lost 3 bases and J lost 0, with 6 bases in between. DNA of the CDR3: TGTGCCAGCAGTTTGTCCAGCTCCTACGAGCAGTACTTC. Translating it yields CASSLSSSYEQYF.

The gene calls are TRBV28 and TRBJ2-7; perhaps D is TRBD1 or TRBD2 (5 bases each). The germline V gene encodes CDR1 MDHEN and CDR2 SYDVKM. Trimming cost V 6 bases and J 7 bases, with 19 bases left between them. This CDR3 spans 14 amino acids. The CDR3 protein is CASSHGTRVWEQYF. The CDR3 DNA follows: TGTGCCAGCAGCCACGGGACCCGGGTGTGGGAGCAGTACTTC.

The gene calls are TRBV5-1 and TRBJ2-5; maybe TRBD2 (5 bases). Between the trimmed V and J ends, which lost 0 bases and 4 bases, there was a span of 10 bases. In germline, CDR1 is SGHRS, CDR2 YFSETQ. CDR3 length: 14 amino acids. The CDR3 DNA sequence: TGCGCCAGCAGCTTGGGAGGACTTCGAGAGACCCAGTACTTC. It yields the protein CASSLGGLRETQYF.

Concerning this clone: The sample contains more than one DNA sequence encoding this CDR3. The chain recombines TRBV28 with TRBJ1-5; TRBD1 is a possible D gene (6 bases). The germline V gene has CDR1 MDHEN and CDR2 SYDVKM. Deletions cut 6 bases from V and 0 bases from J, with 12 bases between. This CDR3 contains 15 residues. The CDR3 sequence is CASSPGQYSNQPQHF. The DNA for the CDR3 is TGTGCCAGCAGCCCAGGACAGTATAGCAATCAGCCCCAGCATTTT.

This sequence joins TRBV9 and TRBJ1-1; a weak D match, TRBD1 (5 bases). Trimming stripped 5 bases from V and 0 bases from J, with 26 bases between. CDR1 and CDR2 (germline): SGDLS, YYNGEE. The CDR3 sequence is 19 residues long. CDR3 nucleotides: TGTGCCAGCAGTCACATGACCGGGGAAGGGGTCCCAATGAACACTGAAGCTTTCTTT. Encoded protein: CASSHMTGEGVPMNTEAFF. The full variable domain, in which reference TRBV9 and TRBJ1-1 provide the parts outside the CDR3, is DSGVTQTPKHLITATGQRVTLRCSPRSGDLSVYWYQQSLDQGLQFLIQYYNGEERAKGNILERFSAQQFPDLHSELNLSSLELGDSALYFCASSHMTGEGVPMNTEAFFGQGTRLTVV.

The rearrangement uses TRBV24-1 and TRBJ2-1; the D is unclear. The germline CDR1 and CDR2 sequences are KGHDR and SFDVKD. Trimming cost V 4 bases and J 4 bases, with 7 bases left between them. The CDR3 totals 13 residues. This chain's CDR3 is CATSEDGYNEQFF. CDR3 bases: TGTGCCACCAGTGAGGACGGTTACAATGAGCAGTTCTTC.

The chain links TRBV7-9 to TRBJ2-5, with a tentative D call TRBD1 (6 bases). This CDR3 is 14 amino acids long. V gave up 4 bases and J gave up 2 bases, with 11 bases separating them. The germline V gene has CDR1 SEHNR and CDR2 FQNEAQ (reference sequence). CDR3 residues: CASSSQGSQETQYF. CDR3 nucleotides: TGTGCCAGCAGCTCCCAGGGGAGTCAAGAGACCCAGTACTTC. The full variable domain, its missing parts supplied by reference TRBV7-9 and TRBJ2-5, is DTGVSQNPRHKITKRGQNVTFRCDPISEHNRLYWYRQTLGQGPEFLTYFQNEAQLEKSRLLSDRFSAERPKGSFSTLEIQRTEQGDSAMYLCASSSQGSQETQYFGPGTRLLVL.

This clone appeared a single time. The genes are TRBV3-1 (or the pseudogene TRBV3-2) and TRBJ2-5; possibly TRBD2 for D (6 bases). This CDR3 spans 14 amino acids. Per the germline V gene, CDR1 is LGHDT and CDR2 is YNNKEL (reference sequence). V gave up 3 bases and J gave up 4 bases, with 12 bases separating them. The CDR3: CASSQGLAPETQYF. CDR3 sequence (DNA): TGTGCCAGCAGCCAGGGTCTAGCGCCAGAGACCCAGTACTTC.

The chain uses TRBV19 and TRBJ1-1; TRBD1 is a possible D gene (6 bases). Germline-derived CDR1 and CDR2 are LNHDA and SQIVND (reference sequence). The V and J ends lost 6 bases and 1 base respectively, with 12 bases between them. CDR3 length: 14 residues. The CDR3 protein is CASSHSTGNTEAFF. The CDR3 DNA reads TGTGCCAGTAGCCATTCGACAGGGAACACTGAAGCTTTCTTT.

V gene TRBV27 combines with J gene TRBJ1-2, with 8 bases that match TRBD1. V dropped 5 bases and J dropped 8; count of bases not matched to a gene: 13. Germline V gene lookup returns CDR1 MNHEY and CDR2 SMNVEV (reference sequence). The CDR3 runs 15 residues. The CDR3 loop reads CASSGDRSTFKGYTF. The CDR3 DNA sequence: TGTGCCAGCAGTGGGGACAGGTCAACTTTTAAGGGCTACACCTTC.

The chain employs TRBV3-1 (or the pseudogene TRBV3-2) and TRBJ1-3; TRBD1 agrees at 10 bases. The trim removed 5 bases at V and 8 bases at J, leaving 12 bases unmatched. The CDR3 has 16 residues. Germline CDR1 LGHDT, CDR2 YNNKEL (reference sequence). The CDR3 sequence: CASSWTAGQGSDTIYF. The CDR3 DNA is TGTGCCAGCAGCTGGACCGCGGGACAGGGGTCGGACACCATATATTTT.

The chain is built from TRBV4-1 and TRBJ2-6, with D possibly called TRBD1 or TRBD2 (5 bases each). The CDR3 is made up of 20 amino acids. Trimming stripped 2 bases from V and 3 bases from J, with 23 bases between. The germline CDR1 and CDR2 sequences are MGHRA and YSYEKL. The CDR3, as DNA: TGCGCCAGCAGCCAAAGAGGGACGGACTTTTCTTCAATTGGGGCCAACGTCCTGACTTTC. It yields the protein CASSQRGTDFSSIGANVLTF.

The genes are TRBV2 and TRBJ2-7, with D possibly TRBD1 on 5 matching bases. Per the germline V gene, CDR1 is SNHLY and CDR2 is FYNNEI. Deletions cut 6 bases from V and 0 bases from J, with 9 bases between. This CDR3 comprises 13 residues. Written as DNA, the CDR3 is TGTGCCAGCAGCCTGGACATCTCCTACGAGCAGTACTTC. This encodes CASSLDISYEQYF.

The chain couples TRBV21-1 to TRBJ2-2; TRBD2 is taken as the D call from the table, unchecked against the DNA. TRBV21-1 constitutes a pseudogene. The CDR3 totals 19 residues. The CDR3 region has the DNA TGTGCCAGCAGCAAAGGGGGGGTCGGCGGCGAACCGAACACCGGGGAGCTGTTTTTT. Its protein is CASSKGGVGGEPNTGELFF.